A selection of T cell receptor beta chains follows, all from one sample in a study of cytomegalovirus exposure and HLA in healthy donors. Profiled with immunoSEQ multiplex PCR; TCRdb holds only in-frame clones, not every one. The table lists 150,000 to 200,000 clones. Specimen: PBMCs. The receptors come from a woman aged 18-35 years in good health and CMV-seropositive. The CDR3 runs from the conserved cysteine through the conserved F or W. Each record gives: V gene, J gene, D gene, CDR3 protein, CDR3 DNA. D genes are given only for firm matches.

>TRBV19|TRBJ1-1|TRBD1
CASSRDRGNTEAFF
TGTGCCAGTAGCCGGGACAGGGGGAACACTGAAGCTTTCTTT
>TRBV6-5|TRBJ2-1|NA
CASSYSYRSFEQFF
TGTGCCAGCAGTTACTCGTACCGTAGTTTTGAGCAGTTCTTC
>TRBV5-4|TRBJ2-7|NA
CASSLKLAGSSYEQYF
TGTGCCAGCAGCTTAAAACTAGCAGGGAGCTCCTACGAGCAGTACTTC
>TRBV7-9|TRBJ1-1|NA
CASSPGQSKQNTEAFF
TGTGCCAGCAGCCCCGGACAGAGTAAGCAGAACACTGAAGCTTTCTTT
>TRBV30|TRBJ1-1|NA
CAWSMFPTGTEAFF
TGTGCCTGGAGTATGTTCCCTACCGGCACTGAAGCTTTCTTT
>TRBV5-1|TRBJ1-2|NA
CASRSGPKGYGYTF
TGCGCCAGCAGATCAGGGCCTAAGGGCTATGGCTACACCTTC
>TRBV6-6|TRBJ2-3|NA
CASNRGGAEDTQYF
TGTGCCAGCAACAGAGGGGGGGCTGAAGATACGCAGTATTTT
>TRBV6-1|TRBJ2-1|TRBD2
CASSVLAGGSYNEQFF
TGTGCCAGCAGTGTCCTAGCGGGGGGCTCCTACAATGAGCAGTTCTTC
>TRBV7-6|TRBJ2-7|NA
CASSLGAGVSGDEQYF
TGTGCCAGCAGCTTAGGCGCGGGAGTATCAGGGGACGAGCAGTACTTC
>TRBV18|TRBJ1-2|NA
CASSPGDGYTF
TGTGCCAGCTCACCAGGAGATGGCTACACCTTC
>TRBV13|TRBJ1-1|NA
CASSLGANTEAFF
TGTGCCAGCAGCTTAGGAGCGAACACTGAAGCTTTCTTT
>TRBV2|TRBJ2-5|TRBD2
CASSEGLAETQYF
TGTGCCAGCAGTGAAGGACTAGCGGAGACCCAGTACTTC
>TRBV2|TRBJ2-3|NA
CASSPIAASTDTQYF
TGTGCCAGCAGCCCCATAGCGGCTAGCACAGATACGCAGTATTTT
>TRBV7-2|TRBJ1-2|NA
CASSSQGHGYTF
TGTGCCAGCAGCTCTCAGGGTCATGGCTACACCTTC